This T cell receptor beta chain comes out of a study of T cell repertoires in cytomegalovirus infection. This clonotype was seen repeatedly, ten times or more. MiXCR was run by TCRdb on the reads, yielding one entry per CDR3 protein. The sample holds around 530,000 distinct CDR3 sequences, about 26% seen once. This CDR3 is 13 amino acids long. Germline CDR1 is SGHTA and CDR2 is FQGNSA. Trimming took 1 base from V and 3 from J, leaving 7 bases between them. The receptor comes from a human donor in good health (CMV status not recorded). Some clones in this sample may be carry-over from other donors' samples. The sequencing input was PBMCs. J is TRBJ2-7 and V is TRBV7-2, with a weak D call TRBD2 (6 bases). CDR3 bases: TGTGCCAGCAGCTTAGGCGGGAACTACGAGCAGTACGTC. This encodes CASSLGGNYEQYV.